Shown below are 20 T cell receptor beta chains from a single sample sequenced in a study of blood T cell repertoires in COVID-19. The protocol was immunoSEQ multiplex PCR, while the TCRdb copy is restricted to in-frame clones and leaves out a portion. The repertoire consists of 150,000 to 200,000 clones, with roughly 84% occurring once and the leading ten covering 1.5%. The source material was peripheral blood. These receptors originate from a human donor in a cohort sampled during active COVID-19.

V gene TRBV27 combines with J gene TRBJ2-7; 12 bases match TRBD1. Losses at the gene ends were 3 bases for V and 6 bases for J; bases not matched to a gene: 3. This CDR3 has 14 amino acids. In germline, CDR1 is MNHEY, CDR2 SMNVEV (reference sequence). The CDR3 nucleotides are TGTGCCAGCAGTTTGGGACAGGGGGCTAGCGAGCAGTACTTC. Amino acids: CASSLGQGASEQYF.

V is TRBV3-1 (or the pseudogene TRBV3-2) and J is TRBJ1-1; tentative D call: TRBD1 (6 bases). This CDR3 comprises 14 residues. Germline CDR1 is LGHDT and CDR2 is YNNKEL (reference sequence). Trimming removed 2 bases from V and 1 base from J, with 8 bases in between. CDR3 DNA: TGTGCCAGCAGCCAAAGGACAGCGAACACTGAAGCTTTCTTT. It is translated as CASSQRTANTEAFF.

The chain carries TRBV9 and TRBJ1-3; unclear D gene. Looked up from germline, CDR1 is SGDLS and CDR2 is YYNGEE. This CDR3 is 17 amino acids long. Trimming cost V 0 bases and J 0 bases, with 13 bases left between them. The CDR3 region is CASSVAQTISSGNTIYF. DNA for the CDR3: TGTGCCAGCAGCGTAGCACAGACCATAAGCTCTGGAAACACCATATATTTT.

The rearrangement links TRBV19 to TRBJ2-5, with a possible D match to TRBD2 (5 bases). V was clipped by 0 bases and J by 7 bases, with 6 bases between them. The germline V gene encodes CDR1 LNHDA and CDR2 SQIVND (reference sequence). The CDR3 length is 12 residues. The CDR3 region is CASSIDRGTQYF. The CDR3 DNA sequence: TGTGCCAGTAGTATAGACCGGGGGACCCAGTACTTC.

The chain combines TRBV7-8 with TRBJ1-3; 7 nucleotides align to TRBD1. The CDR3 extends over 16 amino acids. V shed 1 base, J shed 0 bases, and the junction held 3 bases outside the gene matches. Germline loops: CDR1 SGHVS, CDR2 FQNEAQ. For the CDR3, the DNA is TGTGCCAGCAGCTTAGGGGGACAGATCTCTGGAAACACCATATATTTT. It encodes CASSLGGQISGNTIYF.

V usage is TRBV6-5 and J usage is TRBJ1-5; 10 nucleotides line up with TRBD1. Germline assignment: CDR1 MNHEY and CDR2 SVGAGI. V shed 8 bases and J 11 bases; nucleotides not matched to a gene: 6. The CDR3 has 12 residues. The CDR3 DNA sequence: TGTGCCAGCCGAGACAGGGGGCTGACCCAGCATTTT. It codes for CASRDRGLTQHF.

The rearrangement links TRBV7-9 to TRBJ2-7; 8 bases match TRBD2. Trimming cost V 1 base and J 7 bases; bases outside gene matches: 15. Germline V gene lookup returns CDR1 SEHNR and CDR2 FQNEAQ (reference sequence). The CDR3 runs 17 residues. The DNA for the CDR3 is TGTGCCAGCAGCTTAGATCGGGGGGGACACGTATACGATGAGCAGTACTTC. Its translation is CASSLDRGGHVYDEQYF.

This sequence joins TRBV5-4 and TRBJ2-7, with TRBD1 matching 7 bases. J was trimmed by 4 bases and V by 0 bases; bases with no gene match: 4. The CDR3 has 14 amino acids. Looked up from germline, CDR1 is SGHNT and CDR2 is YYREEE (reference sequence). The DNA for the CDR3 is TGTGCCAGCAGCTTGGGAGGGGGCGGGTACGAGCAGTACTTC. Protein sequence: CASSLGGGGYEQYF.

The chain uses TRBV28 and TRBJ1-1; 10 bases align to TRBD1. The CDR3 loop spans 13 amino acids. V dropped 6 bases and J dropped 5; count of bases not matched to a gene: 3. Germline CDR1 and CDR2: MDHEN and SYDVKM. CDR3 in amino acids: CASSRGQGTEAFF. The CDR3 coding sequence is TGTGCCAGCAGCCGGGGACAGGGGACTGAAGCTTTCTTT.

The chain recombines TRBV27 with TRBJ2-7, with D possibly TRBD1 on 7 matching bases. The V end was cut by 6 bases, the J end by 2 bases, with 26 bases between. Germline lookup yields CDR1 MNHEY and CDR2 SMNVEV (reference sequence). The CDR3 sequence is 18 residues long. DNA of the CDR3: TGTGCCAGCAGGAAAGGGGGCGCGACTTTAGCGGCGACCTACGAGCAGTACTTC. Protein product: CASRKGGATLAATYEQYF.

The chain has TRBV10-1 and TRBJ2-1; 9 positions agree with TRBD2. With V trimmed by 4 bases and J by 3 bases, 4 bases remained unmatched. This CDR3 has 15 residues. Per germline, CDR1 WNHNN and CDR2 SYGVQD (reference sequence). This CDR3 reads CASSGGLASYNEQFF. Here the CDR3 DNA reads TGCGCCAGCAGTGGCGGACTAGCGAGCTACAATGAGCAGTTCTTC.

This clone was counted a few times. The rearrangement joins TRBV5-1 to TRBJ1-1; D is uncertain. Germline CDR1 reads SGHRS; CDR2 reads YFSETQ. The CDR3 runs to 17 residues. Deletions cut 0 bases from V and 2 bases from J, with 17 bases between. This chain's CDR3 is CASSLAEGTMKNTEAFF. The CDR3 nucleotides are TGCGCCAGCAGCTTGGCCGAGGGCACGATGAAAAACACTGAAGCTTTCTTT.

Only one count was recorded for this clone. The chain carries TRBV18 and TRBJ2-3; D unclear. The CDR3 spans 13 residues. The germline V gene has CDR1 KGHSH and CDR2 LQKENI. The V and J ends lost 0 bases and 6 bases respectively, with 7 bases between them. The CDR3 nucleotides read TGTGCCAGCTCACCACCTCCTAGGGATACGCAGTATTTT. It yields the protein CASSPPPRDTQYF.

The V call is TRBV20-1, the J call TRBJ2-7, with no clear D. CDR3 length: 12 amino acids. Between the trimmed V and J ends, which lost 6 bases and 1 base, there was a span of 10 bases. Germline CDR1 and CDR2: DFQATT and SNEGSKA (reference sequence). In DNA, the CDR3 is TGCAGTGCGAGTGACACTTCCTACGAGCAGTACTTC. It encodes CSASDTSYEQYF.

The genes are TRBV10-2 and TRBJ2-7; the D gene is possibly TRBD2 (5 bases). CDR3 length equals 13 residues. The germline V gene encodes CDR1 WSHSY and CDR2 SAAADI. V lost 2 bases and J 2 bases, leaving 7 bases between the germline ends. Written as DNA, the CDR3 is TGCGCCAGCAGTGAGCTGAGGGCCTACGAGCAGTACTTC. Its protein product is CASSELRAYEQYF.

This clone was counted a single time. The chain has TRBV7-8 and TRBJ2-7, with D possibly TRBD2 on 6 matching bases. Germline V gene lookup returns CDR1 SGHVS and CDR2 FQNEAQ. Trimming took off 1 base at V and 2 bases at J, with 9 bases between the two ends. The CDR3 sequence is 14 residues long. CDR3 in DNA: TGTGCCAGCAGCTTAGGGGAGGAAACCTACGAGCAGTACTTC. Translated, it gives CASSLGEETYEQYF.

The V call is TRBV6-6, the J call TRBJ2-7; TRBD1 agrees at 10 bases. V trimming: 4 bases; J trimming: 2 bases; junction bases outside the gene matches: 2. CDR1 is MNHNY, CDR2 SVGAGI, per germline (reference sequence). This CDR3 has 14 residues. CDR3 sequence (DNA): TGTGCCAGCAGTTGGGACAGGGGCACCTACGAGCAGTACTTC. The encoded protein is CASSWDRGTYEQYF.

This clone turned up a few times. V usage is TRBV2 and J usage is TRBJ1-4; tentatively, D is TRBD1 (5 bases). CDR1 is SNHLY, CDR2 FYNNEI, per germline. The V and J ends lost 8 bases and 4 bases respectively, with 8 bases between them. The CDR3 runs 12 residues. CDR3 coding DNA: TGTGCCAGCCGAAGGGGTAATGAAAAACTGTTTTTT. This gives the protein CASRRGNEKLFF.

The chain links TRBV18 to TRBJ1-2; TRBD1 matches 9 bases. In germline, CDR1 is KGHSH, CDR2 LQKENI. Losses at the gene ends were 1 base for V and 0 bases for J; bases not matched to a gene: 9. This CDR3 region has 18 residues. The CDR3 sequence: CASSPLDTGTGTNYGYTF. Here the CDR3 DNA reads TGTGCCAGCTCACCACTTGATACCGGGACAGGGACTAACTATGGCTACACCTTC.

The J gene is TRBJ2-1, the V gene TRBV6-4; 8 bases are a match to TRBD2. This CDR3 region has 16 residues. Germline trimming cut 1 base from V and 2 bases from J; bases unmatched to any gene: 4. Germline values: CDR1 MRHNA, CDR2 SNTAGT. Here the CDR3 reads CASSDWAGGTYNEQFF. The CDR3 bases are TGTGCCAGCAGTGACTGGGCGGGAGGAACCTACAATGAGCAGTTCTTC.